This entry concerns a single T cell receptor beta chain. The antigen it recognizes is unknown. It has no much larger one-base neighbor in the sample; base qualities were not kept. CDR1 and CDR2, per the germline V gene, are MGHRA and YSYEKL. From cysteine to phenylalanine, the CDR3 is 14 amino acids long. Only the CDR3 DNA is retained, 42 bases long and in frame from the first base. V gives up 1 base and J gives up 5 bases, and the segment between their germline ends measures 6 bases. Ophthalmopathy patients had moderately to severely active disease, with a Clinical Activity Score of 3 or more, a NOSPECS grade of 4 or more, and a disease duration of less than 3 months. Patients with uncontrolled infections, other autoimmune diseases, pregnancy or lactation were excluded. Diagnoses were based on clinical symptoms, serum thyroxine and TRAb, thyroid ultrasound and orbital computed tomography. Ficoll-Paque density gradient centrifugation was used to isolate PBMCs from around 10 ml of fresh peripheral blood. Total RNA was extracted using Trizol reagent, and RNA quality was assessed on an Agilent 2100 Bioanalyzer.

The sample originates from a study of T cells in Graves' hyperthyroidism and ophthalmopathy (dated by TCRdb to 2018 to 2020). About the investigation overall: Peripheral blood was sampled at the time of initial diagnosis, prior to any treatment. The paper describes TCR Vbeta CDR3 sequencing of 140 or so peripheral blood samples, made up of 43 ophthalmopathy patients, approximately 76 hyperthyroidism patients and about 17 progressor patients. A discovery cohort of approximately 97 patients, about 44 with Graves' ophthalmopathy and 55 to 65 with stable Graves' hyperthyroidism, was used to find distinguishing TCR V-J signatures. The 100 or so discovery patients were divided at random into training and test sets in a 7:3 ratio. An independent validation cohort of 18 to 20 hyperthyroidism patients and 17 patients who later progressed to ophthalmopathy tested prospective prediction of ophthalmopathy. In addition, the study compared T-cell repertoires in thyroid tissue and in blood from roughly 6 Graves' hyperthyroidism patients. Following sampling, methimazole starting at 30 mg daily was given to hyperthyroidism patients, and high-dose intravenous methylprednisolone was given to ophthalmopathy patients.

TCR beta CDR3 regions were amplified from RNA transcripts. A first-round RT-PCR of the TCR CDR3 used the HTBI primer set with the Qiagen OneStep RT-PCR kit. Libraries were constructed in a second round of multiplex PCR, after which size selection and purification were carried out. The libraries were sequenced on an Illumina HiSeq2000 using paired-end 100 bp reads. The authors' analysis ran thus. SOAPnuke was used to process the raw data, removing reads that contained adapters or uncalled bases, had a mean Phred below 15, or lacked an exact match to the constant primer or identifier. COPE v1.2.5 was used to merge high-quality paired reads, and clonotypes were defined as unique nucleotide sequences. Clonotypes were aligned to IMGT TRBV, TRBD and TRBJ reference segments using MiTCR v1.1. Only V-J combinations with frequency above 0.0001, covering roughly 99% of repertoires, were analysed. The TCS score was defined as F50 (clonal expansion) divided by E x V (chaos), with BLOSUM62-based TCRdist calculated between CDR3 peptides within each V-J. Welch's t-statistics and random forest reduced roughly 500 V-J features to 13, which were used in a naive Bayes classifier (R e1071). TCRdb reanalyzed the raw reads on its own, using fastp at Q25 for trimming and MiXCR for clone calling, and kept in-frame beta chains. Rows merge per CDR3 protein into single entries with the most common DNA and genes. The V and J calls come from TCRdb's annotation, not from the publication. This sample lists more than 300,000 distinct CDR3 sequences; around 20% were detected once. Of the sample, 40% falls within the top ten clones.

Broad study findings and their caveats: In validation, progression to ophthalmopathy was predicted by the model with roughly 69% sensitivity and around 75% specificity, a median of 6.5 months before onset. In cross-validation, a model built on a 13 V-J signature told ophthalmopathy apart from stable hyperthyroidism with approximately 90% sensitivity and around 83% specificity, and in testing the same model reached 80%/75%. Blood samples also contained most of the expanded thyroid clonotypes (frequency above 0.001), which suggests that blood repertoires may reflect thyroid immune responses. No statistical method was used to set the sample size in advance, and investigators knew the group allocation.

This TCR was recovered from a man younger than 35 with Graves' ophthalmopathy. Sample: blood. Recombination connected TRBV4-1 to TRBJ1-6; the D gene is possibly TRBD1, with 6 bases matching. CDR3 loop: CASSQGTDNSPLHF. Here is the DNA: TGCGCCAGCAGCCAAGGGACAGATAATTCACCCCTCCACTTT.